This passage covers 6 T cell receptor beta chains from one sample sequenced in a study of T cells in women clearing cervical HPV infection. Profiling relied on immunoSEQ multiplex PCR, and the TCRdb table lists in-frame clones only, not all of them. The specimen's table records about 40,000 clones. Sample: blood buffy coat. These receptor sequences come from a woman between 18 and 70 years old with a cervical HPV16 infection that either progressed to CIN3+ or cleared (not recorded which).

About this clone itself: The CDR3 end falls 3 residues outside the read, so it is completed with the germline J gene. This chain connects TRBV4-2 to TRBJ2-3; the match to TRBD2 covers 10 bases. The V gene end was trimmed by 2 bases and the J gene end by 1 base; junction bases not matched to a gene: 3. There are 16 residues in the CDR3. The germline V gene has CDR1 LGHNA and CDR2 YNFKEQ. The DNA read from the CDR3 is TGTGCCAGCAGCCAAACCGGGACTAGCGGCACAGATACG. Translation: CASSQTGTSGTDT. The CDR3 in its entirety is CASSQTGTSGTDTQYF.

The CDR3 loop reads CASSPGASGRNEQFF. The covered CDR3 bases are TGTGCCAGCAGCCCTGGGGCTAGCGGGAGGAATGAG. The chain is built from TRBV11-2 and TRBJ2-1; 11 bases are shared with TRBD2. The read ends 3 residues early relative to the CDR3; the germline J gene fills the gap. Germline V gene lookup returns CDR1 SGHAT and CDR2 FQNNGV. The CDR3 is made up of 15 amino acids. After removal of 5 bases from V and 7 bases from J, the junction contained 7 bases not matched to a gene.

To note about this clone: The CDR3 end is not reached by the read, which stops 3 residues before it; the germline J gene fills it in. The chain uses TRBV5-1 and TRBJ1-5; D possibly corresponds to TRBD1 (6 bases). Trimming pared 0 bases from V and 8 bases from J, leaving 12 bases between. Germline V gives CDR1 SGHRS, CDR2 YFSETQ. The CDR3 has 14 residues. The CDR3 region is CASSLDRAGEPQHF. The covered CDR3 bases are TGCGCCAGCAGCTTGGACAGGGCTGGAGAGCCC.

As concerns this clone: The read terminates 3 residues before the CDR3 end, so the remaining end is supplied by the germline J gene. V is TRBV5-1 and J is TRBJ1-1, with 10 nucleotides matching TRBD1. Germline V gives CDR1 SGHRS, CDR2 YFSETQ. This CDR3 has 16 amino acids. With 3 bases clipped from V and 0 bases from J, the junction kept 5 bases outside the gene matches. The CDR3 bases that were read are TGCGCCAGCAGCTCCCGACAGGGGGCTTTGAACACTGAA. It specifies CASSSRQGALNTE. The complete CDR3 reads CASSSRQGALNTEAFF.

Notes on this clone: The read finishes 3 residues shy of the CDR3 end, and the germline J gene is used to complete it. J is TRBJ1-2 and V is TRBV18; 7 bases are a match to TRBD1. CDR1 KGHSH and CDR2 LQKENI come from the germline V gene. CDR3 length: 14 residues. This CDR3 reads CASSPYQGGQGYTF. The sequenced CDR3 bases are TGTGCCAGCTCACCATATCAAGGGGGCCAGGGC. The variable domain in full, completed from reference TRBV18 and TRBJ1-2, reads NAGVMQNPRHLVRRRGQEARLRCSPMKGHSHVYWYRQLPEEGLKFMVYLQKENIIDESGMPKERFSAEFPKEGPSILRIQQVVRGDSAAYFCASSPYQGGQGYTFGSGTRLTVV.

To note about this clone: The read terminates 3 residues ahead of where the CDR3 ends, so the germline J gene completes it. The chain is built from TRBV4-1 and TRBJ2-5; 13 bases align to TRBD2. V shed 3 bases and J 5 bases; nucleotides not matched to a gene: 6. In germline, CDR1 is MGHRA, CDR2 YSYEKL. The CDR3 contains 16 residues. The covered CDR3 bases are TGCGCCAGCAGCCACGGGACTAGCGGGATGGGTGAGACC. Protein product: CASSHGTSGMGET. The whole CDR3 is CASSHGTSGMGETQYF.